This is a list of T cell receptor beta chains from one sample in a study of cytomegalovirus exposure and HLA in healthy donors. Assay: immunoSEQ multiplex PCR; the TCRdb copy retains only in-frame clones and omits some. This sample yields 200,000 or so clones, of which 75% to 90% are seen a single time; around 6.3% belongs to the top ten. The sample consisted of PBMCs. These TCRs come from a woman in her 50s in good health and CMV-seropositive. The CDR3 runs from the conserved cysteine through the conserved F or W. Fields, in order: J gene, V gene, D gene, clone size, CDR3 protein, CDR3 DNA. The D gene is left open where the match is weak. The listing skips clone size in some rows; elsewhere it reads once, few, many or a size class.

J gene: TRBJ1-2
V gene: TRBV28
D gene: TRBD1
clone size: .
CDR3 protein: CAITGENYGYTF
CDR3 DNA: TGTGCCATAACAGGGGAGAACTATGGCTACACCTTC

J gene: TRBJ2-1
V gene: TRBV5-6
D gene: .
clone size: .
CDR3 protein: CASSTRTAWGNEQFF
CDR3 DNA: TGTGCCAGCAGCACCCGGACAGCCTGGGGCAATGAGCAGTTCTTC

J gene: TRBJ2-7
V gene: TRBV7-9
D gene: .
clone size: .
CDR3 protein: CASSLAPPRPLEQYF
CDR3 DNA: TGCGCCAGCAGCTTAGCACCACCTAGACCGCTAGAGCAGTACTTC

J gene: TRBJ2-3
V gene: TRBV28
D gene: TRBD2
clone size: .
CDR3 protein: CASTSLAGATDTQYF
CDR3 DNA: TGTGCCAGCACCTCCCTAGCGGGGGCCACAGATACGCAGTATTTT

J gene: TRBJ2-2
V gene: TRBV18
D gene: TRBD2
clone size: .
CDR3 protein: CASSPRTSLGTGELFF
CDR3 DNA: TGTGCCAGCTCACCTCGGACTAGCTTGGGGACCGGGGAGCTGTTTTTT

J gene: TRBJ2-1
V gene: TRBV5-1
D gene: TRBD2
clone size: .
CDR3 protein: CASSLSGSPYNEQFF
CDR3 DNA: TGCGCCAGCAGCTTAAGCGGGAGTCCCTACAATGAGCAGTTCTTC

J gene: TRBJ2-5
V gene: TRBV19
D gene: TRBD1
clone size: .
CDR3 protein: CASSPRQGGETQYF
CDR3 DNA: TGTGCCAGTAGTCCAAGACAGGGCGGAGAGACCCAGTACTTC

J gene: TRBJ2-2
V gene: TRBV9
D gene: .
clone size: few
CDR3 protein: CASKSSSTGELFF
CDR3 DNA: TGTGCCAGCAAAAGTTCGAGCACCGGGGAGCTGTTTTTT

J gene: TRBJ2-2
V gene: TRBV5-1
D gene: .
clone size: .
CDR3 protein: CASSLVVVTGELFF
CDR3 DNA: TGCGCCAGCAGCTTGGTCGTCGTCACCGGGGAGCTGTTTTTT

J gene: TRBJ2-7
V gene: TRBV5-1
D gene: .
clone size: .
CDR3 protein: CASGPSGTSYEQYF
CDR3 DNA: TGCGCCAGCGGTCCCTCCGGGACTTCTTACGAGCAGTACTTC